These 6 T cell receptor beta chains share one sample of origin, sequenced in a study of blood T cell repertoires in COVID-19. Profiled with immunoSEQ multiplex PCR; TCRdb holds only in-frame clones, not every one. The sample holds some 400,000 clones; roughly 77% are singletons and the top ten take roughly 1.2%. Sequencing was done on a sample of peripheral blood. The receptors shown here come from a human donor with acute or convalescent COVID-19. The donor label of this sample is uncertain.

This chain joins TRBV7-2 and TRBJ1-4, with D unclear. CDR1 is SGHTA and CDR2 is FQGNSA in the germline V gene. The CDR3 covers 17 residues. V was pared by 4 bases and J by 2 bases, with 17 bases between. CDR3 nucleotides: TGTGCCAGCAGCTCCTACGGAGGGTTGGCGACTAATGAAAAACTGTTTTTT. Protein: CASSSYGGLATNEKLFF.

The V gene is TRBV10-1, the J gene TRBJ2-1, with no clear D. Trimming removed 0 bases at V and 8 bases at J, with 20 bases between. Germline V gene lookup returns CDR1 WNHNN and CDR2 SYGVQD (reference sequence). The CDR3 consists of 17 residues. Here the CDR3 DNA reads TGCGCCAGCAGTGAGTCATCTTTCCTGGTGCCCCGGGATGAGCAGTTCTTC. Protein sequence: CASSESSFLVPRDEQFF.

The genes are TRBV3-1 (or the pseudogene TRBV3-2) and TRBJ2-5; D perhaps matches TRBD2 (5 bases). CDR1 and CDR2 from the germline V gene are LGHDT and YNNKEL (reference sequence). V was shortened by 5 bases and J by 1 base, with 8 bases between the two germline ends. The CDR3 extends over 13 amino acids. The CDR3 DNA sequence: TGTGCCAGCAGCTTCGGACTCCAAGAGACCCAGTACTTC. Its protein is CASSFGLQETQYF.

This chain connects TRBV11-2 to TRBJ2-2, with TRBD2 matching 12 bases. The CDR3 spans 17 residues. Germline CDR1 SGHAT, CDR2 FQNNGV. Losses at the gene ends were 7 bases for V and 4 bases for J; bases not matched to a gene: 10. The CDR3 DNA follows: TGTGCCAGCAACCCTCTAGCGGGAGGGCACGGCACCGGGGAGCTGTTTTTT. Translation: CASNPLAGGHGTGELFF.

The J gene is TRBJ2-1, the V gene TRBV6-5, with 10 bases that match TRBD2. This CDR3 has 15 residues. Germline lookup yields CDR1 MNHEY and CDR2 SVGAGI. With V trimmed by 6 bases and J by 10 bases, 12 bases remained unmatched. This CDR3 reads CASRRGVAGGDEQFF. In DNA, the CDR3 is TGTGCCAGCAGACGGGGGGTAGCGGGAGGTGACGAGCAGTTCTTC.

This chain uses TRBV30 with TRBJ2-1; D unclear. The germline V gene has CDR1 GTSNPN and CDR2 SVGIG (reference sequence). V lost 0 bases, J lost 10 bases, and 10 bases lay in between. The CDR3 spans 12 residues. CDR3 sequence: CAWSVQSSEQFF. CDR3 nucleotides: TGTGCCTGGAGTGTACAGTCAAGCGAGCAGTTCTTC. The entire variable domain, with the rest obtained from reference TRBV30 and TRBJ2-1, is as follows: SQTIHQWPATLVQPVGSPLSLECTVEGTSNPNLYWYRQAAGRGLQLLFYSVGIGQISSEVPQNLSASRPQDRQFILSSKKLLLSDSGFYLCAWSVQSSEQFFGPGTRLTVL.